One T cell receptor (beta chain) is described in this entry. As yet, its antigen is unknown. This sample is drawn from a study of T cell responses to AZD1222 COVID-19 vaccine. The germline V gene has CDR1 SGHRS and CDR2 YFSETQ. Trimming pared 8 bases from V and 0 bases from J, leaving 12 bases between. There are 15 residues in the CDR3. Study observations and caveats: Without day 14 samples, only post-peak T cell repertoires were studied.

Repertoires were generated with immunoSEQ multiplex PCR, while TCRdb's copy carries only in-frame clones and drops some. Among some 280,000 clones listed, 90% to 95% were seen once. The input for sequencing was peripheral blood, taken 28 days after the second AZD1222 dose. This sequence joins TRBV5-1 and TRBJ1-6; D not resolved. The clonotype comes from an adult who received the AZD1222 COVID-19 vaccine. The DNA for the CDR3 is TGCGCCAGTTGTTTGGGGAGCTCCTATAATTCACCCCTCCACTTT. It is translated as CASCLGSSYNSPLHF. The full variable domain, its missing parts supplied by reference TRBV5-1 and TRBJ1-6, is KAGVTQTPRYLIKTRGQQVTLSCSPISGHRSVSWYQQTPGQGLQFLFEYFSETQRNKGNFPGRFSGRQFSNSRSEMNVSTLELGDSALYLCASCLGSSYNSPLHFGNGTRLTVT.